Listed below are T cell receptor beta chains from one sample, sequenced in a study of blood T cells in healthy people across ages. TCRdb reprocessed the 5' RACE reads with MiXCR, giving one entry per CDR3 protein. The sample yields roughly 1.7 million distinct CDR3 sequences, about 32% seen once. Sequencing was performed on blood. Source of these receptors: a woman in her 30s in good health. Both conserved end residues are part of each CDR3. The D gene is left open where the match is weak. Rows may omit the clone size; those that give it use once, few, many or a size class.

CDR3: CASSGTGGYQPQHF
DNA: TGTGCCAGCAGCGGGACAGGGGGTTATCAGCCCCAGCATTTT
V: TRBV2
J: TRBJ1-5
size: -
D: TRBD1

CDR3: CSAVPPGTDYGYTF
DNA: TGCAGTGCTGTCCCCCCCGGGACAGACTATGGCTACACCTTC
V: TRBV20-1
J: TRBJ1-2
size: -
D: TRBD1

CDR3: CSARDRLGGIDTQYF
DNA: TGCAGTGCTAGAGATCGGTTAGGAGGGATAGATACGCAGTATTTT
V: TRBV20-1
J: TRBJ2-3
size: many
D: -

CDR3: CASSEWGGANEQFF
DNA: TGTGCCAGCAGCGAATGGGGAGGTGCGAATGAGCAGTTCTTC
V: TRBV7-3
J: TRBJ2-1
size: -
D: -

CDR3: CASSPLIGGTDTQYF
DNA: TGTGCCAGCAGTCCTCTTATCGGGGGGACAGATACGCAGTATTTT
V: TRBV6-5
J: TRBJ2-3
size: few
D: TRBD2

CDR3: CASSSPDNQPQHF
DNA: TGTGCCAGCAGTTCCCCGGACAATCAGCCCCAGCATTTT
V: TRBV27
J: TRBJ1-5
size: -
D: -

CDR3: CASTWTSGTNYNEQFF
DNA: TGTGCCAGCACCTGGACTAGCGGGACGAACTACAATGAGCAGTTCTTC
V: TRBV2
J: TRBJ2-1
size: -
D: TRBD2

CDR3: CSVARNYGYTF
DNA: TGCAGCGTTGCCCGCAACTATGGCTACACCTTC
V: TRBV29-1
J: TRBJ1-2
size: few
D: -

CDR3: CASSLGEMSTDTQYF
DNA: TGTGCCAGCAGCTTGGGGGAGATGAGCACAGATACGCAGTATTTT
V: TRBV5-6
J: TRBJ2-3
size: few
D: -

CDR3: CSVPGLAGGGTDTQYF
DNA: TGCAGCGTTCCGGGACTAGCCGGTGGGGGCACAGATACGCAGTATTTT
V: TRBV29-1
J: TRBJ2-3
size: -
D: TRBD2